Listed below are T cell receptor beta chains from one sample, sequenced in a study of blood T cell repertoires in COVID-19. Profiled with immunoSEQ multiplex PCR; TCRdb holds only in-frame clones, not every one. The data hold 150,000 to 200,000 clones, with 90% observed a single time. Sequenced material: peripheral blood. The receptors here all came from a man between 60 and 70 years old with active or convalescent COVID-19. The CDR3 runs from the conserved cysteine through the conserved F or W. Each record gives: D gene, V gene, J gene, clone size, CDR3 DNA, CDR3 protein. A D gene is named only where the DNA matches it firmly. Expanded clones are given a class, and other clones once, few, many or no size at all.

NA	TRBV5-1	TRBJ1-2	NA	TGCGCCAGCAGCCCCGACAGGTTCTATGGCTACACCTTC	CASSPDRFYGYTF
TRBD1	TRBV5-1	TRBJ2-5	NA	TGCGCCAGCAGCTTCGCGGACAGGGGGTTTGTGACCCAGTACTTC	CASSFADRGFVTQYF
NA	TRBV5-1	TRBJ2-2	NA	TGCGCCAGCAGCTTGGAAAGAGGCAGGGGGAACACCGGGGAGCTGTTTTTT	CASSLERGRGNTGELFF
NA	TRBV7-2	TRBJ2-7	NA	TGTGCCAGCAGCTTAGGGAAGGTGGGCCCCTACGAGCAGTACTTC	CASSLGKVGPYEQYF
TRBD2	TRBV18	TRBJ2-5	NA	TGTGCCAGCTCAAAGACTAGCGGGGTACAAGAGACCCAGTACTTC	CASSKTSGVQETQYF
TRBD2	TRBV7-2	TRBJ2-3	NA	TGTGCCAGCAGCTTAGTACTAGCGGGGAGCACAGATACGCAGTATTTT	CASSLVLAGSTDTQYF
TRBD1	TRBV10-3	TRBJ1-2	NA	TGTGCCATCAGTCAGACAGGGAATGATGGCTACACCTTC	CAISQTGNDGYTF
NA	TRBV19	TRBJ1-5	NA	TGTGCCAGTTCCGGATCGGGTAGCAATCAGCCCCAGCATTTT	CASSGSGSNQPQHF
NA	TRBV7-9	TRBJ1-4	NA	TGTGCCACCCCGATCGGACAGAAAGATTTTGCAACTAATGAAAAACTGTTTTTT	CATPIGQKDFATNEKLFF
NA	TRBV5-5	TRBJ2-5	NA	TGTGCCAGCAGCTTCCCGTACCAAGAGACCCAGTACTTC	CASSFPYQETQYF
TRBD2	TRBV4-1	TRBJ2-7	NA	TGCGCCAGCAGCCAAGATGTTAGCGGGAGCTACGAGCAGTACTTC	CASSQDVSGSYEQYF
TRBD2	TRBV5-1	TRBJ2-3	NA	TGCGCCAGCAGACAAGGACTAGCGGGGGGACGGACAGATACGCAGTATTTT	CASRQGLAGGRTDTQYF
NA	TRBV6-1	TRBJ2-7	NA	TGTGCCAGCAGTGAGCCCGGACAGAGGAAGTACTTC	CASSEPGQRKYF
NA	TRBV18	TRBJ2-1	large	TGTGCCAGCTCACCAGCGGACAGGGGAGGGACTAGAATTCACAATGAGCAGTTCTTC	CASSPADRGGTRIHNEQFF
TRBD1	TRBV18	TRBJ2-7	NA	TGTGCCAGCTCGGTTGGACAGGGGAGCTCCTACGAGCAGTACTTC	CASSVGQGSSYEQYF
NA	TRBV27	TRBJ2-7	NA	TGTGCCAGCAGGACGACAGGATCCTACGAGCAGTACTTC	CASRTTGSYEQYF
TRBD2	TRBV9	TRBJ2-5	once	TGTGCCAGCAGCGTAGATCTAGCGGGGGACCAAGAGACCCAGTACTTC	CASSVDLAGDQETQYF
NA	TRBV28	TRBJ1-2	NA	TGTGCCAGCAGACTCGCCGGGGGGTCAAACTATGGCTACACCTTC	CASRLAGGSNYGYTF
NA	TRBV16	TRBJ1-6	NA	TGTGCCAGCAGCCAAGGGCGAAGTTCACCCCTCCACTTT	CASSQGRSSPLHF